The source of this T cell receptor beta chain is a study of blood T cell repertoires in COVID-19. Study-wide background: Acute and convalescent COVID-19 specimens originated in the United States, Italy and Spain. Sources were T cells, B-cell-depleted T cells, or PBMCs; the material itself was cDNA or gDNA.

Assay used: immunoSEQ multiplex PCR; TCRdb lists only in-frame clones, some missing. Here the sample spans about 240,000 clones, just under 85% being singletons. V shed 1 base, J shed 3 bases, and the junction held 10 bases outside the gene matches. This CDR3 region has 16 residues. In germline, CDR1 is SGHTS, CDR2 YDEGEE. The chain employs TRBV5-8 and TRBJ2-7; 7 bases line up with TRBD2. Specimen: peripheral blood. The origin of this receptor is a man aged 50 to 60 with acute or convalescent COVID-19. The CDR3 loop is CASSLMVTGGSYEQYF. The DNA for the CDR3 is TGTGCCAGCAGCTTGATGGTAACGGGGGGAAGCTACGAGCAGTACTTC.